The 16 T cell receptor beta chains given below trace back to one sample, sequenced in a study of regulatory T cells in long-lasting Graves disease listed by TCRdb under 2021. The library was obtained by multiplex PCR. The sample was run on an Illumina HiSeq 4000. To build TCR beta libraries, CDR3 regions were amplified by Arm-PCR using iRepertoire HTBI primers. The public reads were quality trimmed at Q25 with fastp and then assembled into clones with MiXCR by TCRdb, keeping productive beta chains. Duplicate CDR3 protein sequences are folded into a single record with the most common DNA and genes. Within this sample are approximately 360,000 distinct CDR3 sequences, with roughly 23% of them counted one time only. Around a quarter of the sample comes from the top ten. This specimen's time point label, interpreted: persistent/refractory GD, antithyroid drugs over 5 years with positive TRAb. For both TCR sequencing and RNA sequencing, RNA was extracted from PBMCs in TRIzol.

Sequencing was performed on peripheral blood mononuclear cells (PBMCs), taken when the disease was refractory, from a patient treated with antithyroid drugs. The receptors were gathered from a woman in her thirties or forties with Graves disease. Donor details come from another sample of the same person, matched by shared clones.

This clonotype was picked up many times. CDR3 residues: CASSLQGPSSYEQYF. The CDR3 bases are TGTGCCAGCAGTCTACAGGGGCCGAGCTCCTACGAGCAGTACTTC. The gene calls are TRBV28 and TRBJ2-7, with 7 bases identical to TRBD1. The CDR3 is made up of 15 amino acids. Germline V gene sequence: CDR1 MDHEN, CDR2 SYDVKM. The J segment lost 0 bases and the V segment lost 5 bases, leaving 7 bases of the junction unmatched.

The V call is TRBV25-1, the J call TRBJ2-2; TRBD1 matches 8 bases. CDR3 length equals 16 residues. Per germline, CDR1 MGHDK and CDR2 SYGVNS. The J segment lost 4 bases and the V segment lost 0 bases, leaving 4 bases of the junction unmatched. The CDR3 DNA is TGTGCCAGCAGTGAATACCAGGGGGCGGGCACCGGGGAGCTGTTTTTT. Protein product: CASSEYQGAGTGELFF.

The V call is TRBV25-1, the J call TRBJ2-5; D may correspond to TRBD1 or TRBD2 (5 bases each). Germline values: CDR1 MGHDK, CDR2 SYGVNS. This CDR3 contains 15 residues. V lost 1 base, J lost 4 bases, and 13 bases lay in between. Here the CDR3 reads CASSESYSGRETQYF. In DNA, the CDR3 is TGTGCCAGCAGTGAATCCTATTCAGGGAGAGAGACCCAGTACTTC.

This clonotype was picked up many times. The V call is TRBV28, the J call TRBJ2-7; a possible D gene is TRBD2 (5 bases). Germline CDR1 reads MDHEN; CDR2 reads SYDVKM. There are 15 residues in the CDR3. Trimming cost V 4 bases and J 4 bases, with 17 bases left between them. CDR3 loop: CASSSPRTRLYEQYF. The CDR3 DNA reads TGTGCCAGCAGTTCTCCTCGTACTAGATTATACGAGCAGTACTTC.

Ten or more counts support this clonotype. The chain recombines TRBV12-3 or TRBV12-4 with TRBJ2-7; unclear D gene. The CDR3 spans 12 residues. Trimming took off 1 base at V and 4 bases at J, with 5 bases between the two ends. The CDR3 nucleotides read TGTGCCAGCAGTTTAGAGATTTACGAGCAGTACTTC. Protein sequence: CASSLEIYEQYF.

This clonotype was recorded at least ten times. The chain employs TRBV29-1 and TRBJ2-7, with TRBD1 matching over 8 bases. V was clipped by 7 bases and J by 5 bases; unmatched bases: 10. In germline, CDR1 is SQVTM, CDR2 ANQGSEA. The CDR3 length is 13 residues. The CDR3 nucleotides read TGCAGCGCCCTAGACAGGGGAGCGAACGAGCAGTACTTC. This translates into CSALDRGANEQYF.

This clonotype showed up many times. CDR3 DNA sequence: TGTGCCAGCACCGGACACTCCGGGGAGCTGTTTTTT. Protein product: CASTGHSGELFF. The gene calls are TRBV6-2 or TRBV6-3 and TRBJ2-2; tentative D call: TRBD1 (5 bases). The CDR3 covers 12 residues. The V gene lost 7 bases and the J gene lost 6 bases, with 9 bases spanning the gap. Germline CDR1 reads MNHEY; CDR2 reads SVGEGT.

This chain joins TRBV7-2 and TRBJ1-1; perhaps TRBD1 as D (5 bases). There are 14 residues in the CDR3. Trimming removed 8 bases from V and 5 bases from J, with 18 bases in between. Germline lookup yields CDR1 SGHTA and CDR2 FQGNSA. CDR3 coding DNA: TGTGCCAGCTTCAGGGTCATCCGGGGTACTGAAGCTTTCTTT. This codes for CASFRVIRGTEAFF.

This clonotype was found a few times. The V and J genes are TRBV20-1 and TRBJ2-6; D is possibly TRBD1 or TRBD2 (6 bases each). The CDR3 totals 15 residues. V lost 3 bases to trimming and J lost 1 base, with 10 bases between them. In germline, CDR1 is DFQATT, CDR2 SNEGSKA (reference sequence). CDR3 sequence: CSARGGQSGANVLTF. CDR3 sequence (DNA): TGCAGTGCTAGGGGGGGCCAATCTGGGGCCAACGTCCTGACTTTC.

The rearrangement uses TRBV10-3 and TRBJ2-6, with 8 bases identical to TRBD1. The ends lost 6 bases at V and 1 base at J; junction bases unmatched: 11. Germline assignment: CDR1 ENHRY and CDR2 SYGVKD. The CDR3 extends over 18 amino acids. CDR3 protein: CAIRKSGTGKSGANVLTF. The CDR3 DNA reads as TGTGCCATCAGGAAGTCCGGGACAGGAAAATCTGGGGCCAACGTCCTGACTTTC.

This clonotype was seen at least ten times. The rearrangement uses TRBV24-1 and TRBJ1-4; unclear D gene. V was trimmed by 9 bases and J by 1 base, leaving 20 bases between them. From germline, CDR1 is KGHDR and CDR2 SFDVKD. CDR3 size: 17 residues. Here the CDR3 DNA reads TGTGCCACCGAAAGATTCCCTACCATGGAAACTAATGAAAAACTGTTTTTT. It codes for CATERFPTMETNEKLFF.

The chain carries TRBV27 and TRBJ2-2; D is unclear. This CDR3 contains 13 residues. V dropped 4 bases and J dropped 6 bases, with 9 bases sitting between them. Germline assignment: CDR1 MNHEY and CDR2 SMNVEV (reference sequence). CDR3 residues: CASSWEGAGELFF. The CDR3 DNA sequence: TGTGCCAGCAGTTGGGAAGGAGCCGGGGAGCTGTTTTTT.

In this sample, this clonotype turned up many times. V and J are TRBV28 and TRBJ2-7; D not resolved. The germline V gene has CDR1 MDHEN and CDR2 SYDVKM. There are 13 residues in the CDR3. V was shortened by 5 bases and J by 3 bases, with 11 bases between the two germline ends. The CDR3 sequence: CASSPAPYYEQYF. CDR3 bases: TGTGCCAGCAGTCCGGCCCCGTACTACGAGCAGTACTTC.

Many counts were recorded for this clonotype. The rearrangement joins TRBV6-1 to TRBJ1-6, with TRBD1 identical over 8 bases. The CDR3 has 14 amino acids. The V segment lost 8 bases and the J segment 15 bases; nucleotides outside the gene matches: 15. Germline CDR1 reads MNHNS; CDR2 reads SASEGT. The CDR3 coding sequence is TGTGCCAGCGGGATGACAGGGGCCCTTCCTTTCCTCCACTTT. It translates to CASGMTGALPFLHF.

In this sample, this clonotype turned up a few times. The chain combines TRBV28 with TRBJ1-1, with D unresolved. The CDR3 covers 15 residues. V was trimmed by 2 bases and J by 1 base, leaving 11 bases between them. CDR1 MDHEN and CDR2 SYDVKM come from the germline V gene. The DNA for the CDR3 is TGTGCCAGCAGTTTAACGGGGATGGGGAACACTGAAGCTTTCTTT. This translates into CASSLTGMGNTEAFF.

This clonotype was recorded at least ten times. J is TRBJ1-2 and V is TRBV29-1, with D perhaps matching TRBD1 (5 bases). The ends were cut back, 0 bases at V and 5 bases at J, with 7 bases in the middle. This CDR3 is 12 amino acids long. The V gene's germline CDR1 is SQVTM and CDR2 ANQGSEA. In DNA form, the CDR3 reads TGCAGCGTTGAAGATAGGGGATATGGCTACACCTTC. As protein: CSVEDRGYGYTF. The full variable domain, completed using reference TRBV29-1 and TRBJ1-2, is SAVISQKPSRDICQRGTSLTIQCQVDSQVTMMFWYRQQPGQSLTLIATANQGSEATYESGFVIDKFPISRPNLTFSTLTVSNMSPEDSSIYLCSVEDRGYGYTFGSGTRLTVV.